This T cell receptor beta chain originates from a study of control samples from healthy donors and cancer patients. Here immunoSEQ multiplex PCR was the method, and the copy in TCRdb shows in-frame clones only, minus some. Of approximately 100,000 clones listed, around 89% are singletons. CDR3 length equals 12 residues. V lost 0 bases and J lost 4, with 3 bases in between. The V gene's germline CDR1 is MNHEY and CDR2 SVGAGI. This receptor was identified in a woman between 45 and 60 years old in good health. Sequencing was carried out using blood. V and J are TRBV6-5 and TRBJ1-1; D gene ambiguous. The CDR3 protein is CASSYSSTEAFF. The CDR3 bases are TGTGCCAGCAGTTACTCTAGCACTGAAGCTTTCTTT.